Listed below are T cell receptor beta chains from one sample, sequenced in a study of shared clonotypes between healthy human individuals. This table comes from immunoSEQ multiplex PCR, and its TCRdb copy is limited to in-frame clones, with some not included. Altogether about 2.1 million clones are present, 90% to 95% being singletons, with the ten largest covering 1.5% to 2%. The sequenced sample consisted of naive CD8+ T cells from PBMCs. These receptors were collected from a young man in good health. Some clones in this sample may be carry-over from other donors' samples. CDR3s include the opening cysteine and the closing phenylalanine or tryptophan. Each record gives: D gene, J gene, clone size, V gene, CDR3 protein, CDR3 DNA. The D gene is left open where the match is weak. Size is omitted from some rows. Given values are once, few, many or a class for expanded clones.

>NA|TRBJ1-6|NA|TRBV27
CASSPGTFNSPLHF
TGTGCCAGCAGTCCCGGGACCTTTAATTCACCCCTCCACTTT
>NA|TRBJ1-5|NA|TRBV9
CASSGEGVSNQPQHF
TGTGCCAGCAGCGGAGAAGGAGTAAGCAATCAGCCCCAGCATTTT
>TRBD2|TRBJ2-7|NA|TRBV6-1
CASRTSGSYEQYF
TGTGCCAGCAGAACTAGCGGGAGTTACGAGCAGTACTTC
>TRBD1|TRBJ2-3|once|TRBV5-1
CASSSDNKTGPSTDTQYF
TGCGCCAGCAGCTCCGATAACAAGACAGGGCCCAGCACAGATACGCAGTATTTT
>NA|TRBJ1-1|NA|TRBV27
CASSITAGLNTEAFF
TGTGCCAGCAGTATAACAGCAGGACTGAACACTGAAGCTTTCTTT
>NA|TRBJ2-7|NA|TRBV27
CASSQTLSRVYEQYF
TGTGCCAGCAGTCAAACCCTCAGCCGGGTTTACGAGCAGTACTTC
>NA|TRBJ1-1|NA|TRBV19
CASTQGSTEAFF
TGTGCCAGCACACAGGGAAGCACTGAAGCTTTCTTT
>NA|TRBJ1-2|NA|TRBV28
CASSFARELKDGYTF
TGTGCCAGCAGTTTTGCTCGGGAACTTAAAGATGGCTACACCTTC
>NA|TRBJ2-1|NA|TRBV6-6
CASSYGLSNEQFF
TGTGCCAGCAGTTACGGTCTCAGCAATGAGCAGTTCTTC
>TRBD1|TRBJ1-1|NA|TRBV28
CASSLFRDRGPPEAFF
TGTGCCAGCAGTTTGTTTCGGGACAGGGGCCCCCCTGAAGCTTTCTTT
>TRBD1|TRBJ2-7|NA|TRBV27
CASTWTGASYEQYF
TGTGCCAGCACCTGGACAGGGGCGTCCTACGAGCAGTACTTC
>NA|TRBJ1-1|NA|TRBV10-2
CAAWGTNTEAFF
TGCGCAGCGTGGGGAACGAACACTGAAGCTTTCTTT